The present T cell receptor beta chain was sequenced within a study of T cell repertoires in cytomegalovirus infection. About the research overall: Shared public TCR beta signatures pointed to both CMV infection and a matching HLA type.

V lost 6 bases and J 2 bases, leaving 13 bases between the germline ends. Germline lookup yields CDR1 DFQATT and CDR2 SNEGSKA (reference sequence). CDR3 size: 14 residues. Notes on the study in general: In two of eight donors, the top clonotype was HLA-C-restricted CMV-specific. Based on cumulative public TCR beta family frequency, carriers of CMV plus the relevant HLA were identified.

In its sample, this clonotype was seen a few times. Its antigen is currently unknown. TCRdb reprocessed the reads via MiXCR and lists one record per CDR3 protein. Of approximately 100,000 distinct CDR3 sequences in the sample, about 25% are singletons; the top ten hold more than 35%. This TCR derives from a human donor in good health (CMV status not recorded). Some clones in this sample may be carry-over from other donors' samples. The chain is built from TRBV20-1 and TRBJ2-2; possible D gene TRBD2, 7 bases. The material sequenced was CD8+ T cells from PBMCs. The DNA of the CDR3 is TGCAGTGCGGGGGGGCTACCTAACACCGGGGAGCTGTTTTTT. It yields the protein CSAGGLPNTGELFF.